The 22 T cell receptor beta chains below come from one sample, sequenced in a study of T-cell reconstitution after alpha-beta-depleted transplantation in children. Unique molecular identifiers were incorporated during preparation of the TCRbeta library. TCRdb itself ran the PCR reads through MiXCR, one entry per CDR3 protein. The table shows 200,000 to 250,000 distinct CDR3 sequences, with roughly 8% occurring only once. The sequences come from PBMCs, mostly from graft donor cells, collected 180 days after TCRalphabeta/CD19-depleted stem cell transplant. Receptors were obtained from a male patient between 10 and 17 years old who had a stem cell transplant for acute lymphoblastic leukemia, so the T cells may come from the graft donor.

In its sample, this clonotype was seen many times. The rearrangement links TRBV20-1 to TRBJ1-5; 7 bases agree with TRBD1. The CDR3 consists of 14 residues. Germline V lookup: CDR1 DFQATT, CDR2 SNEGSKA (reference sequence). The J segment lost 3 bases and the V segment lost 5 bases, leaving 7 bases of the junction unmatched. Here the CDR3 reads CSAVDRSFNQPQHF. DNA for the CDR3: TGCAGTGCTGTGGACAGGAGTTTCAATCAGCCCCAGCATTTT.

This clonotype was counted ten times or more. This chain uses TRBV11-2 with TRBJ2-2, with 15 bases lining up with TRBD2. In germline, CDR1 is SGHAT, CDR2 FQNNGV. There are 18 residues in the CDR3. V was pared by 5 bases and J by 4 bases, with 8 bases of the junction left unmatched. The CDR3 DNA reads as TGTGCCAGCAGCATCGGACTAGCGGGGGGGGTGGCCACCGGGGAGCTGTTTTTT. Protein: CASSIGLAGGVATGELFF.

This clonotype was seen repeatedly, ten times or more. The chain employs TRBV4-1 and TRBJ1-6, with D unresolved. The CDR3 length is 14 residues. Germline CDR1 and CDR2: MGHRA and YSYEKL. The V end was cut by 1 base, the J end by 9 bases, with 10 bases between. CDR3 region: CASSQGLPASPLHF. CDR3 coding DNA: TGCGCCAGCAGCCAAGGACTACCGGCTTCACCCCTCCACTTT.

This clonotype has a count of ten or more. V gene TRBV7-9 combines with J gene TRBJ2-2, with D tentatively TRBD1 (6 bases). The CDR3 consists of 14 residues. Deletions cut 8 bases from V and 0 bases from J, with 10 bases between. Germline V gene lookup returns CDR1 SEHNR and CDR2 FQNEAQ (reference sequence). The CDR3 nucleotides are TGTGCCAGCCACAGGGCCCCGAACACCGGGGAGCTGTTTTTT. Translated: CASHRAPNTGELFF.

This clonotype occurred many times. An end of the junction does not agree with germline; a read error may underlie this. The rearrangement uses TRBV4-3 and TRBJ1-1; D is unresolved. Per germline, CDR1 LGHNA and CDR2 YSLEER. CDR3 length: 15 residues. The CDR3, as DNA: TGCGCCAGCAGCCCGAGCCCTAGGTCGGCCCCCGAAGCTTTTTTT. Translated, it gives CASSPSPRSAPEAFF.

This clonotype was seen repeatedly, ten times or more. J is TRBJ1-1 and V is TRBV5-6, with TRBD1 matching over 12 bases. The V and J ends lost 4 bases and 4 bases, in that order; junction bases with no gene match: 14. CDR3 length: 18 residues. Germline V gives CDR1 SGHDT, CDR2 YYEEEE. As DNA, the CDR3 is TGTGCCAGCAGCCCATTTAGCGGGACAGGGGGCAGGCCCACTGAAGCTTTCTTT. Encoded protein: CASSPFSGTGGRPTEAFF.

This clonotype was detected ten times or more. This chain uses TRBV24-1 with TRBJ2-5, with a possible D match to TRBD2 (6 bases). Germline lookup yields CDR1 KGHDR and CDR2 SFDVKD. V was pared by 5 bases and J by 2 bases, with 14 bases between. The CDR3 is 15 amino acids. CDR3 DNA sequence: TGTGCCACCAGTGTTCCGGGACTCCTACAAGAGACCCAGTACTTC. Protein product: CATSVPGLLQETQYF.

This clonotype was seen at least ten times. The chain combines TRBV9 with TRBJ2-3; 8 bases align to TRBD2. The V gene end was trimmed by 4 bases and the J gene end by 5 bases; junction bases not matched to a gene: 9. The CDR3 loop spans 15 amino acids. Per the germline V gene, CDR1 is SGDLS and CDR2 is YYNGEE. The CDR3 region has the DNA TGTGCCAGCAGCTCTCCCGGGACTAGTGGAGATACGCAGTATTTT. As protein: CASSSPGTSGDTQYF. The full variable domain, in which reference TRBV9 and TRBJ2-3 provide the parts outside the CDR3, is DSGVTQTPKHLITATGQRVTLRCSPRSGDLSVYWYQQSLDQGLQFLIQYYNGEERAKGNILERFSAQQFPDLHSELNLSSLELGDSALYFCASSSPGTSGDTQYFGPGTRLTVL.

This clonotype was seen ten or more times. The V call is TRBV12-3 or TRBV12-4, the J call TRBJ2-3, with 8 bases aligning to TRBD2. The V gene end was trimmed by 3 bases and the J gene end by 4 bases; junction bases not matched to a gene: 6. The CDR3 spans 15 residues. The CDR3 loop is CASSLRGRGADTQYF. The CDR3 DNA sequence: TGTGCCAGCAGTTTGAGAGGGCGGGGGGCAGATACGCAGTATTTT.

This clonotype was counted ten times or more. The rearrangement joins TRBV28 to TRBJ1-2, with D perhaps matching TRBD1 (5 bases). Deletions cut 4 bases from V and 3 bases from J, with 18 bases between. Germline assignment: CDR1 MDHEN and CDR2 SYDVKM. The CDR3 is made up of 16 amino acids. The CDR3 DNA sequence: TGTGCCAGCAGTTCGATGACACTGGGGCGGGACTATGGCTACACCTTC. As protein: CASSSMTLGRDYGYTF.

This clonotype was counted many times. The genes are TRBV29-1 and TRBJ2-7; D remains ambiguous. The germline V gene encodes CDR1 SQVTM and CDR2 ANQGSEA. This CDR3 is built from 12 residues. V was shortened by 3 bases and J by 3 bases, with 9 bases between the two germline ends. The CDR3 coding sequence is TGCAGCGTTGAGGGCTGGGGCTACGAGCAGTACTTC. Amino acids: CSVEGWGYEQYF.

Worth noting for this clonotype: Possible read error: a much larger clone is one base away. The V gene is TRBV5-5, the J gene TRBJ2-1, with D perhaps matching TRBD2 (5 bases). Per the germline V gene, CDR1 is SGHKS and CDR2 is YYEKEE (reference sequence). The CDR3 runs to 13 residues. The CDR3 is CVSSPWGADEQFF. Written as DNA, the CDR3 is TGTGTCAGCAGCCCGTGGGGAGCGGATGAGCAGTTCTTC.

Ten or more counts support this clonotype. This chain uses TRBV27 with TRBJ2-2; possibly TRBD2 for D (5 bases). Deletions cut 5 bases from V and 7 bases from J, with 17 bases between. In germline, CDR1 is MNHEY, CDR2 SMNVEV (reference sequence). CDR3 length: 15 amino acids. The chain's CDR3 is CASSLAGPGNGELFF. The CDR3 DNA reads as TGTGCCAGCAGTCTGGCCGGCCCCGGGAACGGGGAGCTGTTTTTT.

In regard to this clonotype: A much larger clone lies a single base off, so this may be a read error. This chain connects TRBV5-1 to TRBJ2-5; TRBD2 aligns across 10 bases. With V trimmed by 8 bases and J by 3 bases, 7 bases remained unmatched. The CDR3 totals 14 residues. CDR1 is SGHRS and CDR2 is YFSETQ in the germline V gene. The CDR3 is CARRHGLAEETQYF. DNA of the CDR3: TGCGCCAGGCGCCATGGACTAGCGGAAGAGACCCAGTACTTC.

This clonotype was seen many times. The genes are TRBV18 and TRBJ1-6, with D possibly being TRBD1 (5 bases). Trimming cost V 5 bases and J 9 bases, with 14 bases left between them. The CDR3 has 14 residues. Per the germline V gene, CDR1 is KGHSH and CDR2 is LQKENI. The CDR3, as DNA: TGTGCCAGCTCAGGCGGCGGACAAGGTTCACCCCTCCACTTT. Protein product: CASSGGGQGSPLHF.

This clonotype has a handful of counts. The chain is built from TRBV20-1 and TRBJ2-3; a weak D match, TRBD1 (5 bases). The ends were cut back, 6 bases at V and 0 bases at J, with 10 bases in the middle. This CDR3 contains 13 residues. Germline V gene sequence: CDR1 DFQATT, CDR2 SNEGSKA (reference sequence). The CDR3 sequence: CSAPRASTDTQYF. CDR3 DNA sequence: TGCAGTGCCCCCAGGGCCAGCACAGATACGCAGTATTTT.

This clonotype was observed many times. This rearrangement joins TRBV24-1 to TRBJ2-2; 13 nucleotides line up with TRBD2. The J segment lost 7 bases and the V segment lost 3 bases, leaving 7 bases of the junction unmatched. The V gene's germline CDR1 is KGHDR and CDR2 SFDVKD. The CDR3 runs to 17 residues. The CDR3 here is CATSDPLGLAGVGELFF. In nucleotides, the CDR3 is TGTGCCACCAGTGATCCCCTCGGACTAGCGGGAGTCGGGGAGCTGTTTTTT.

This clonotype was detected ten times or more. The V and J genes are TRBV11-1 and TRBJ2-6; D gene unclear. V was shortened by 3 bases and J by 9 bases, with 6 bases between the two germline ends. Germline CDR1 SGHAT, CDR2 FQDESV (reference sequence). The CDR3 sequence is 12 residues long. Written as DNA, the CDR3 is TGTGCCAGCAGCTTTTACCACAACGTCCTGACTTTC. Translated, it gives CASSFYHNVLTF.

This clonotype was observed many times. The rearrangement joins TRBV21-1 to TRBJ1-1; whether TRBD1, the table's D call, matches the DNA was not checked. TRBV21-1 is a recognized pseudogene. CDR3 size: 14 residues. The CDR3 bases are TGTGCCAGCAGACTCCGGGACAGGAACACTGAAGCTTTCTTT. Encoded protein: CASRLRDRNTEAFF.

This clonotype appeared many times. The rearrangement links TRBV20-1 to TRBJ1-4; D is unresolved. The CDR3 consists of 13 residues. V was cut by 3 bases and J by 8 bases, with 13 bases left in between. The germline gives CDR1 DFQATT, CDR2 SNEGSKA (reference sequence). The CDR3 DNA follows: TGCAGTGCTAGTGGGCAGCTTAGGGAAAAACTGTTTTTT. It yields the protein CSASGQLREKLFF.

As regards this clonotype: This may be a read error: a much more frequent sequence differs by one nucleotide. The chain employs TRBV6-1 and TRBJ1-1; D is unresolved. This CDR3 comprises 13 residues. Germline V gene lookup returns CDR1 MNHNS and CDR2 SASEGT. CDR3 nucleotide sequence: TGTGCCAGCAGTCAAAGTTTGAACGCTGAAGCTTTCTTT. This codes for CASSQSLNAEAFF.

This clonotype was counted ten times or more. The V and J genes are TRBV7-8 and TRBJ1-5; maybe TRBD1 (6 bases). CDR3 length equals 18 residues. The germline V gene has CDR1 SGHVS and CDR2 FQNEAQ. Trimming cost V 2 bases and J 1 base, with 18 bases left between them. This CDR3 is CASSLHPMTGGSNQPQHF. DNA of the CDR3: TGTGCCAGCAGCTTACATCCCATGACAGGCGGGAGCAATCAGCCCCAGCATTTT.